The 8 T cell receptor beta chains below come from one sample, sequenced in a study of cytomegalovirus exposure and HLA in healthy donors. The study ran its PCR with 60 Vbeta and 13 Jbeta primers. Clones were sequenced by immunoSEQ multiplex PCR, and TCRdb holds only the in-frame ones, with some missing. The sample comprises tens of thousands of clones, around 78% of which are singletons, and less than 4.5% rests with the top ten. The sample was PBMCs. The source of these receptors is a man aged 35-49 years in good health and CMV-seronegative.

The table lists this clone with a few counts. This chain joins TRBV7-2 and TRBJ2-3, with D possibly being TRBD2 (6 bases). The CDR3 totals 15 residues. Germline assignment: CDR1 SGHTA and CDR2 FQGNSA. V shed 5 bases and J shed 4 bases, with 16 bases lying between them. CDR3 sequence: CASSRLGGSADTQYF. CDR3 bases: TGTGCCAGCAGCCGACTGGGGGGATCGGCAGATACGCAGTATTTT.

The chain is built from TRBV7-2 and TRBJ2-7, with 11 bases identical to TRBD1. Germline values: CDR1 SGHTA, CDR2 FQGNSA. The junction had 11 bases not matched to a gene; V was cut back by 4 bases and J by 3 bases. This CDR3 spans 17 amino acids. For the CDR3, the DNA is TGTGCCAGCAGCTACTCGAAGGGGACAGGGGGTCTCTACGAGCAGTACTTC. This sequence encodes CASSYSKGTGGLYEQYF.

About this clone itself: A junction end diverges from the germline sequence, so it may reflect a read error. This chain uses TRBV18 with TRBJ1-4, with TRBD1 matching over 8 bases. Germline values: CDR1 KGHSH, CDR2 LQKENI. This CDR3 has 15 amino acids. The CDR3 DNA reads TGTGCCAGCTCACCAACCCCGGGACAGGATGAAGAACTGTTTTTT. Translation gives CASSPTPGQDEELFF.

J is TRBJ2-5 and V is TRBV25-1, with D unclear. The CDR3 totals 14 residues. The germline V gene has CDR1 MGHDK and CDR2 SYGVNS. Trimming left V 2 bases short and J 1 base short, with 8 bases between. For the CDR3, the DNA is TGTGCCAGCAGTGAACACGGCGGCCAAGAGACCCAGTACTTC. This sequence encodes CASSEHGGQETQYF.

The rearrangement uses TRBV9 and TRBJ2-2, with 7 bases matching TRBD2. CDR3 size: 16 residues. The J segment lost 6 bases and the V segment lost 1 base, leaving 9 bases of the junction unmatched. Germline lookup yields CDR1 SGDLS and CDR2 YYNGEE. For the CDR3, the DNA is TGTGCCAGCAGCGTATTGACGGGAGGATGGGCCGGGGAGCTGTTTTTT. Translating gives CASSVLTGGWAGELFF. The entire variable domain, with the rest obtained from reference TRBV9 and TRBJ2-2, is as follows: DSGVTQTPKHLITATGQRVTLRCSPRSGDLSVYWYQQSLDQGLQFLIQYYNGEERAKGNILERFSAQQFPDLHSELNLSSLELGDSALYFCASSVLTGGWAGELFFGEGSRLTVL.

The V and J genes are TRBV27 and TRBJ1-5; TRBD1 agrees at 8 bases. The CDR3 is made up of 15 amino acids. The germline V gene encodes CDR1 MNHEY and CDR2 SMNVEV (reference sequence). V trimming: 4 bases; J trimming: 3 bases; junction bases outside the gene matches: 5. The CDR3 loop is CASSSYRGNNQPQHF. CDR3 sequence (DNA): TGTGCCAGCAGTTCATACAGGGGGAACAATCAGCCCCAGCATTTT.

There are a few counts of this clone. The chain couples TRBV30 to TRBJ2-7; D possibly corresponds to TRBD2 (6 bases). Germline lookup yields CDR1 GTSNPN and CDR2 SVGIG (reference sequence). The V gene lost 3 bases and the J gene lost 4 bases, with 22 bases spanning the gap. CDR3 length equals 16 residues. The CDR3 nucleotides read TGTGCCTGGAGCAAACCCGGGACTCTCTCAATTTACGAGCAGTACTTC. It encodes CAWSKPGTLSIYEQYF.

The chain uses TRBV5-1 and TRBJ2-1, with a weak D call TRBD1 (6 bases). Germline V CDR1 and CDR2: SGHRS, YFSETQ. The CDR3 loop spans 15 amino acids. Between the trimmed V and J ends, which lost 3 bases and 8 bases, there was a span of 18 bases. DNA for the CDR3: TGCGCCAGCAGCTGGACAGTACTTAAAGGCGATGAGCAGTTCTTC. Its translation is CASSWTVLKGDEQFF.